This T cell receptor (beta chain) was profiled in a study of blood T cells in healthy people across ages. Then a second PCR, running about 6 to 12 cycles, was carried out with a sample-barcoded 5' primer and a J-beta primer mix. Each CDR3 protein gets one entry after TCRdb re-called the 5' RACE reads with MiXCR. In the table there are roughly 730,000 distinct CDR3 sequences, just over 55% of which are singletons. The clonotype originates from a middle-aged man in good health. The source material was blood.

CDR3 coding DNA: TGTGCCAGCAGCTTAGGCCTACGAACTGGAGCAGAGACCCAGTACTTC. It is translated as CASSLGLRTGAETQYF. The rearrangement joins TRBV7-9 to TRBJ2-5, with no clear D. The germline V and J ends were trimmed by 1 base and 4 bases, with 16 bases remaining between them. From germline, CDR1 is SEHNR and CDR2 FQNEAQ (reference sequence). The CDR3 extends over 16 amino acids.